These T cell receptor beta chains were read from a single sample in a study of control samples from healthy donors and cancer patients. Data came from immunoSEQ multiplex PCR; TCRdb stores just in-frame clones and leaves some out. Of 90,000 or so clones detected, 70% to 90% appear once; the ten largest clones hold 7.5% to 9%. The specimen sequenced was blood. These receptors originate from a woman in her sixties or seventies in good health. The CDR3 runs from the conserved cysteine through the conserved F or W. The D gene is left open where the match is weak. Clone size is given for some rows only: seen once, a few or many times, or a class if the clone is expanded.

j_call v_call clone_size cdr3_length d_call cdr3_nt cdr3_aa
TRBJ1-1 TRBV7-9 - 12 TRBD1 TGTGCCAGCAGCTCCACAGGGGAAGAAGCTTTCTTT CASSSTGEEAFF
TRBJ1-2 TRBV28 once 11 - TGTGCCAGCAGTTTTCACTATGGCTACACCTTC CASSFHYGYTF
TRBJ2-7 TRBV14 - 12 - TGTGCCAGCAGCCAAGATTGGTACGAGCAGTACTTC CASSQDWYEQYF
TRBJ2-1 TRBV10-2 few 15 TRBD2 TGCGCCAGCAGTAATAGCGGGGGAATAGGGGCTGAGCAGTTCTTC CASSNSGGIGAEQFF
TRBJ2-1 TRBV19 - 14 - TGTGCCAGTAGTCAGGACTCCCTTTACAATGAGCAGTTCTTC CASSQDSLYNEQFF
TRBJ1-4 TRBV27 - 15 TRBD1 TGTGCCAGCAGTCAGGACAGGGTTCAGAATGAAAAACTGTTTTTT CASSQDRVQNEKLFF
TRBJ1-2 TRBV7-9 - 17 - TGTGCCAGCAGCTTAGGGGGCGGGACTGGAGCTAACTATGGCTACACCTTC CASSLGGGTGANYGYTF
TRBJ2-3 TRBV5-1 - 19 - TGCGCCAGCAGCGCGACCCTGTCGACAGGCTCTGCTAGCACAGATACGCAGTATTTT CASSATLSTGSASTDTQYF
TRBJ2-2 TRBV2 - 13 - TGTGCCAGCAGTGAACAGGGCGCCGGGGAGCTGTTTTTT CASSEQGAGELFF
TRBJ1-1 TRBV6-6 - 16 - TGTGCCAGCAGTTACTCTGCCAGATACATGAACACTGAAGCTTTCTTT CASSYSARYMNTEAFF
TRBJ1-1 TRBV18 once 16 - TGTGCCAGCTCCAGTCAAACCGCCAGAATGAACACTGAAGCTTTCTTT CASSSQTARMNTEAFF
TRBJ1-1 TRBV19 - 13 - TGTGCCAGTAGTGCGAGCATGAACACTGAAGCTTTCTTT CASSASMNTEAFF